This TCR beta chain is from a study of cytomegalovirus exposure and HLA in healthy donors. Notes on the study in general: Rarity marked most TCR sequences, yet some public TCRs occurred in many donors. Researchers had no immune exposure information except CMV serostatus available.

V was cut by 0 bases and J by 2 bases, with 11 bases left in between. Germline CDR1 reads SGHVS; CDR2 reads FQNEAQ. The CDR3 sequence is 15 residues long. This clone was counted a single time. The antigen remains unidentified. Primers for the PCR totalled 60 Vbeta and 13 Jbeta. Method: immunoSEQ multiplex PCR; TCRdb's copy keeps in-frame clones and lacks some. The sample has approximately 100,000 clones; about 70% are singletons. What was sequenced was PBMCs. The chain combines TRBV7-8 with TRBJ2-7, with D possibly matching TRBD2 (5 bases). The source of this sequence is a woman between 18 and 29 years old in good health and CMV-seropositive. In DNA, the CDR3 is TGTGCCAGCAGCTTAGCGTGGCTAGCCCCCTACGAGCAGTACTTC. Its protein product is CASSLAWLAPYEQYF. Full variable domain (rest looked up from reference TRBV7-8 and TRBJ2-7): GAGVSQSPRYKVAKRGQDVALRCDPISGHVSLFWYQQALGQGPEFLTYFQNEAQLDKSGLPSDRFFAERPEGSVSTLKIQRTQQEDSAVYLCASSLAWLAPYEQYFGPGTRLTVT.